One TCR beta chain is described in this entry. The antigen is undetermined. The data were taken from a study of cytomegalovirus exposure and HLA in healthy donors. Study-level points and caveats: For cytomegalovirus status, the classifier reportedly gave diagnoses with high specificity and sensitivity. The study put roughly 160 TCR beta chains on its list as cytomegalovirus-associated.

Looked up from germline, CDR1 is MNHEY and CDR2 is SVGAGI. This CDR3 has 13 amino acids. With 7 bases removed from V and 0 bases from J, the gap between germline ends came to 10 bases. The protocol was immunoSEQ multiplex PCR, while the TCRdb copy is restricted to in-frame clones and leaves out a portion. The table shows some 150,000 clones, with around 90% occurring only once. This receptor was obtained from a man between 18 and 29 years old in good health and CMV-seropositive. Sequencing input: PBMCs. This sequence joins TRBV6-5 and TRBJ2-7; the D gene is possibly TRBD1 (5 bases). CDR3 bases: TGTGCCAGCACTCAGGGTGGCTCCTACGAGCAGTACTTC. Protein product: CASTQGGSYEQYF.